Given below is one T cell receptor beta chain in context. What it binds is not known. This sample is drawn from a study of cytomegalovirus exposure and HLA in healthy donors. Study-level results: Investigators reported 164 TCR beta chains as tied to cytomegalovirus.

The PCR used 60 Vbeta and 13 Jbeta primers. Generated by immunoSEQ multiplex PCR, the TCRdb table keeps only in-frame clones and is missing some. The sample holds some 75,000 clones. Material: PBMCs. This clonotype was obtained from a boy aged 5-17 years in good health and CMV-seronegative.

The CDR3, as DNA: TGCGCCAGCAGCTTGGCCTTTAGTGATGAGCAGTTCTTC. Amino acid sequence: CASSLAFSDEQFF. V and J are TRBV5-1 and TRBJ2-1; D not resolved. V shed 0 bases and J shed 8 bases, with 9 bases lying between them. The germline V gene encodes CDR1 SGHRS and CDR2 YFSETQ. The CDR3 is 13 residues long.